The source of this T cell receptor beta chain is a study of T cell therapy after organ transplantation. The overall study: Therapy products were autologous CMV-specific T cells, peptide-expanded for two to three weeks.

CDR1 SEHNR and CDR2 FQNEAQ come from the germline V gene (reference sequence). Trimming at V came to 1 base and at J to 2 bases, leaving 12 bases not matched to a gene. The CDR3 extends over 18 amino acids. Clones were read by immunoSEQ multiplex PCR, and TCRdb kept only the in-frame ones, dropping some. This table has a few thousand clones, 70% to 80% appearing once. On this clone: The antigen remains undetermined.

Source: CD8+ T cells from blood, taken before autologous CMV-specific T cell therapy. The chain uses TRBV7-9 and TRBJ2-3, with 7 nucleotides matching TRBD1. This receptor was obtained from a human patient who had received a solid organ transplant and had CMV disease. CDR3 loop: CASSLVSPDRTYTDTQYF. The CDR3 nucleotides read TGTGCCAGCAGCTTAGTCTCCCCGGACAGGACCTACACAGATACGCAGTATTTT. The full variable domain, its missing parts supplied by reference TRBV7-9 and TRBJ2-3, is DTGVSQNPRHKITKRGQNVTFRCDPISEHNRLYWYRQTLGQGPEFLTYFQNEAQLEKSRLLSDRFSAERPKGSFSTLEIQRTEQGDSAMYLCASSLVSPDRTYTDTQYFGPGTRLTVL.